A single T cell receptor (beta chain) is shown here with its context. Its antigen remains unidentified. The use of a sample-barcoded 5' primer and a J-beta primer mix characterized a second PCR of roughly 6 to 11 cycles. TCRdb processed the 5' RACE reads anew with MiXCR; each CDR3 protein has one entry. Of hundreds of thousands of distinct CDR3 sequences detected, about a quarter appear once; the ten largest clones hold less than 3.5%. This specimen belongs to a study of blood T cells in healthy people across ages. Study-level points and caveats: Naive T cell percentage by flow cytometry tracked strongly with beta diversity.

V trimming: 3 bases; J trimming: 4 bases; junction bases outside the gene matches: 4. Germline CDR1 and CDR2: DFQATT and SNEGSKA (reference sequence). The CDR3 has 14 residues. This sample also belongs to another study, concerning T cells of mothers and their children.

Sample: blood. J is TRBJ2-5 and V is TRBV20-1; 11 bases are a match to TRBD2. The receptor was derived from a boy younger than 18 in good health. CDR3 sequence reads: CSARGLAVPETQYF. The CDR3 DNA reads as TGCAGTGCTAGGGGACTAGCGGTACCAGAGACCCAGTACTTC.